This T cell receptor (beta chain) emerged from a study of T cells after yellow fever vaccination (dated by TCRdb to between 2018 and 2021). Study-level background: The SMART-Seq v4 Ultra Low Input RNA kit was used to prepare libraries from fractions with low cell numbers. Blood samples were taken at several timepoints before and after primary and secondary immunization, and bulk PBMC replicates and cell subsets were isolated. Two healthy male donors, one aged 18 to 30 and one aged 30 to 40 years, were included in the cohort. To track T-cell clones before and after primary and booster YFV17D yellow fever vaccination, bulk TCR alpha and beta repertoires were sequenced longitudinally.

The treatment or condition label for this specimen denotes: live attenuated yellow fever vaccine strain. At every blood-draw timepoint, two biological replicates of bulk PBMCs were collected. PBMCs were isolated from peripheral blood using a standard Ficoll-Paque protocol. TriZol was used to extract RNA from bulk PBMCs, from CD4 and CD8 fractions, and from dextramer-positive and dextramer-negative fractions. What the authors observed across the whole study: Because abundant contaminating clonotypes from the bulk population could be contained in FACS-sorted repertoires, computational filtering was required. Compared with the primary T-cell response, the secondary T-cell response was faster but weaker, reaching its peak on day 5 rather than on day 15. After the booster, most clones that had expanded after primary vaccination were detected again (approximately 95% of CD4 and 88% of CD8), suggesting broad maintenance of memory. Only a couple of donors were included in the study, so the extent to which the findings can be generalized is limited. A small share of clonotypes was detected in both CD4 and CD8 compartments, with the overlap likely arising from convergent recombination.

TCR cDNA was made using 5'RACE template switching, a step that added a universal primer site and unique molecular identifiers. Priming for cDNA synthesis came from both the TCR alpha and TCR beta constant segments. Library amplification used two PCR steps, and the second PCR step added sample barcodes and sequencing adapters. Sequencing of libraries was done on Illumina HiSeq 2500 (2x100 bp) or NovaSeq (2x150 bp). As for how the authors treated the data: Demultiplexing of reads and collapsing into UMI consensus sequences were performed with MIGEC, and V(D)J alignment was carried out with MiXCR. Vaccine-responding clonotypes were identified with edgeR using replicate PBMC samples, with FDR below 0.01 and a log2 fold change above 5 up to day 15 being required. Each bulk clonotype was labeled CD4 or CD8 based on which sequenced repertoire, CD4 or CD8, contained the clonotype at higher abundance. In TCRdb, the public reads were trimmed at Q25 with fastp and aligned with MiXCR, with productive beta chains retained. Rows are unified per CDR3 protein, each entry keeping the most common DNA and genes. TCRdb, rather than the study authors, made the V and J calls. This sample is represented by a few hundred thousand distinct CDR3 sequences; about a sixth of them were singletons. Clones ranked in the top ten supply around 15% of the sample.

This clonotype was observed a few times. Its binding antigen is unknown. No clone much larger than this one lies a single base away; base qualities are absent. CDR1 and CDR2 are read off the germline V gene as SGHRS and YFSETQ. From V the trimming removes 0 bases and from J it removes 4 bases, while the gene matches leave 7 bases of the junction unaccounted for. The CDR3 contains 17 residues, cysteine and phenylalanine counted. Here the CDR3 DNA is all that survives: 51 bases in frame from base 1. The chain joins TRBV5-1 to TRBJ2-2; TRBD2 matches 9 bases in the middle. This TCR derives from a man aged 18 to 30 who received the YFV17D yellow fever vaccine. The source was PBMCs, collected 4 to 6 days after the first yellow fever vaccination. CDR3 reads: CASSLAFSGGLTGELFF. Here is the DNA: TGCGCCAGCAGCTTGGCCTTTAGCGGGGGCCTCACCGGGGAGCTGTTTTTT.